A single T cell receptor beta chain is shown here with its context. Its target is not known. The sample comes from a study of cytomegalovirus exposure and HLA in healthy donors. PCR primers comprised 60 Vbeta and 13 Jbeta primers. Data came from immunoSEQ multiplex PCR; TCRdb stores just in-frame clones and leaves some out. The table includes about 120,000 clones, around 66% detected once. The J segment lost 7 bases and the V segment lost 3 bases, leaving 5 bases of the junction unmatched. Germline V gene sequence: CDR1 MNHEY, CDR2 SVGAGI. The CDR3 is made up of 13 amino acids. Study conclusions and caveats: Later on, a genetic analysis was performed. It linked a missense variant in DCLRE1C with V- and J-gene trimming of TCR beta. Both high specificity and high sensitivity reportedly marked the classifier's diagnosis of cytomegalovirus status.

This TCR came from a man between 18 and 29 years old in good health and CMV-seropositive. The rearrangement links TRBV6-5 to TRBJ1-1; TRBD1 matches 7 bases. The sequenced material came from PBMCs. The CDR3 is CASSYGDSFEAFF. The CDR3 region has the DNA TGTGCCAGCAGTTATGGGGACAGTTTTGAAGCTTTCTTT.